This section outlines one T cell receptor beta chain sequence together with its context. The sample originates from a study of blood T cell repertoires in COVID-19. Sequencing was performed with immunoSEQ multiplex PCR; in TCRdb, only in-frame clones are kept and a portion is missing. The sample carries roughly 150,000 clones, about 87% recorded once. Material for sequencing was peripheral blood. This clonotype was obtained from a human donor in a cohort sampled during active COVID-19.

The CDR3 nucleotides are TGTGCCACCAAGCCGACAGGGACTAATTCACCCCTCCACTTT. Translated: CATKPTGTNSPLHF. The chain is built from TRBV19 and TRBJ1-6; 7 bases line up with TRBD1. The V gene end was trimmed by 10 bases and the J gene end by 6 bases; junction bases not matched to a gene: 9. The CDR3 is made up of 14 amino acids. CDR1 LNHDA and CDR2 SQIVND come from the germline V gene (reference sequence).